This T cell receptor (beta chain) appears in the sequencing data of a study of shared clonotypes between healthy human individuals. Whole-study findings and limits: Unshared clonotypes carried lower generation probabilities than those common to all four donors.

About this clone: Its target is unknown.

The naive CD8 population came from CD45RO-negative cells selected for CCR7, without terminally differentiated effector memory CD45RA+ cells. The donors, healthy adults who were HIV-negative, had experienced no recent acute infections or vaccinations. Among the donors, all were Caucasian adults who lived in Nashville, Tennessee. TCRdb's table, derived via immunoSEQ multiplex PCR, lists solely in-frame clones and lacks some. The sample has around 1.9 million clones; about 93% are singletons. The CDR3 totals 15 residues. In germline, CDR1 is LNHDA, CDR2 SQIVND (reference sequence). The ends were cut back, 3 bases at V and 5 bases at J, with 16 bases in the middle.

V is TRBV19 and J is TRBJ2-5; D ambiguous. The receptor comes from a young man in good health. Some clones in this sample may be carry-over from other donors' samples. The specimen sequenced was naive CD8+ T cells from PBMCs. CDR3 sequence reads: CASSIGARPLETQYF. CDR3 nucleotides: TGTGCCAGTAGTATCGGAGCCCGGCCTCTCGAGACCCAGTACTTC.